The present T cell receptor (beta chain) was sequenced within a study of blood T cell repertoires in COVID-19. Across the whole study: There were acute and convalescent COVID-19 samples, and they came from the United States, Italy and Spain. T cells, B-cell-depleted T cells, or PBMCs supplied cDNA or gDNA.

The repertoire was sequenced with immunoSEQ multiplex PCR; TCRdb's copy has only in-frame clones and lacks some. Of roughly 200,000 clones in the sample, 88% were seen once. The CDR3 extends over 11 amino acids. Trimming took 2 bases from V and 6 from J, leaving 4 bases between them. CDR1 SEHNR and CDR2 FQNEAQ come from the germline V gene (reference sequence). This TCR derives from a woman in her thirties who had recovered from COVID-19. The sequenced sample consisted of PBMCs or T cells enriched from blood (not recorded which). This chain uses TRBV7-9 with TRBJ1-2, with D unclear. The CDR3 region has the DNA TGTGCCAGCAGCTTACTAGATGGCTACACCTTC. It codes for CASSLLDGYTF.